The following is a T cell receptor (beta chain) sequence with its context. Its antigen is still unknown. No much larger clone exists at a distance of one base, and base qualities are not known. This entry belongs to a study of cytomegalovirus exposure and HLA in healthy donors (dated by TCRdb to about 2017). Study-wide context: According to a later analysis, the 120 or so validation repertoires were produced on the same platform as the 680 or so repertoires of the first cohort. In addition to the first cohort of 666 subjects, a separate validation cohort of 130 or so different subjects was used. The study was designed to test whether signatures of past pathogen exposure could be identified by cataloging public T cell receptors. To predict cytomegalovirus infection status, the study combined high-throughput TCR immunosequencing, statistical association of individual TCRs with disease status, and machine learning.

The donors were included in the validation cohort of over a hundred subjects, a group kept apart from the approximately 670-subject first cohort. Paper-wide results and their limitations: In the study, approximately 160 TCR beta chains were listed as associated with cytomegalovirus. It was suggested by the authors that the approach could potentially be generalized to other disease states and immunological phenotypes. All 120 or so repertoires were used to score co-occurrence in the validation cohort in a later analysis, because that analysis had no HLA typing for the cohort. The classifier was reported to diagnose cytomegalovirus status with high specificity and sensitivity in both the original cohort and the validation cohort. Of the cluster scores, about 94% were above 0 in a later analysis, which found that TCRs clustered in the first cohort also tended to co-occur in the 120 validation repertoires. Three of the identified cytomegalovirus-associated TCR beta chains were confirmed in vitro to be specific for cytomegalovirus antigens. Most TCR sequences were seen in very few donors, while some public TCRs were found in many individuals.

The library was generated by the immunoSEQ multiplex PCR assay. Processing in the source paper ran as follows. A statistical classification framework was built to diagnose cytomegalovirus status from the catalog of TCR beta chain sequences. TCRdb took over this immuneACCESS table, retaining in-frame rearrangements with V and J assigned. Such tables are incomplete; in checked studies, under half of the missing clones stem from an unresolved V gene, and the remainder is unexplained. V, J and clone size reflect that table, while D and trimming were determined from the DNA. Here the sample has about 240,000 clones; around 86% occur a single time. The biggest ten clones account for around 1.2% of the sample. V loses 3 bases of germline sequence and J loses 0 bases, and the interval between the two ends is 10 bases. Looking up the germline V gene yields CDR1 MGHDK and CDR2 SYGVNS. The CDR3 measures 15 amino acids from cysteine to phenylalanine. This entry keeps only the CDR3 DNA: 45 bases, framed from base 1.

This sequence was found in a woman aged 30 to 39 in good health and CMV-seropositive. Recombination connected TRBV25-1 to TRBJ2-3; a confident D gene designation cannot be given. Input material: PBMCs. The DNA sequence is TGTGCCAGCAGTGACGCCTCCAGGAGCACAGATACGCAGTATTTT. The translation is CASSDASRSTDTQYF.